A selection of T cell receptor beta chains follows, all from one sample in a study of breast tumors, draining lymph nodes, adjacent tissues. TCRdb analysed the multiplex PCR reads with MiXCR anew, one entry per CDR3 protein. The sample carries 60,000 to 65,000 distinct CDR3 sequences, approximately 62% recorded once. Sequencing was done on a sample of breast tumor tissue. The source of these receptors is a female donor with breast cancer. Some clones in this sample may be carry-over from other donors' samples. Each CDR3 is given with its conserved first and last residue. D genes are given only for firm matches. Clone size, where shown, is once, few, many, or a class for clones that have expanded.

V gene: TRBV11-2; J gene: TRBJ2-7; clone size: NA; D gene: NA; CDR3 protein: CASSLDWRGPQYF
V gene: TRBV19; J gene: TRBJ2-3; clone size: many; D gene: TRBD2; CDR3 protein: CASSIPVGLGTDTQYF
V gene: TRBV5-1; J gene: TRBJ2-7; clone size: NA; D gene: NA; CDR3 protein: CASSLAPPPDYEQYF
V gene: TRBV10-3; J gene: TRBJ2-1; clone size: NA; D gene: TRBD2; CDR3 protein: CAISSGVYNEQFF
V gene: TRBV9; J gene: TRBJ1-2; clone size: NA; D gene: TRBD1; CDR3 protein: CASSPGQGYYGYTF
V gene: TRBV5-8; J gene: TRBJ1-3; clone size: many; D gene: TRBD1; CDR3 protein: CASSLGTGYGNTIYF
V gene: TRBV2; J gene: TRBJ1-2; clone size: many; D gene: TRBD1; CDR3 protein: CASSQGTVGSGYTF
V gene: TRBV24-1; J gene: TRBJ1-6; clone size: few; D gene: NA; CDR3 protein: CATSDSTQGKNSPLHF
V gene: TRBV7-9; J gene: TRBJ2-5; clone size: NA; D gene: TRBD2; CDR3 protein: CASSGTSGSDETQHF
V gene: TRBV29-1; J gene: TRBJ2-7; clone size: NA; D gene: NA; CDR3 protein: CSVARETYEQYF
V gene: TRBV19; J gene: TRBJ2-5; clone size: NA; D gene: TRBD2; CDR3 protein: CASSGTSGGEETQYF
V gene: TRBV10-1; J gene: TRBJ2-2; clone size: few; D gene: TRBD1; CDR3 protein: CASSATGFTGELFF
V gene: TRBV25-1; J gene: TRBJ1-4; clone size: once; D gene: NA; CDR3 protein: CASSTGTGEKLFF
V gene: TRBV30; J gene: TRBJ1-5; clone size: many; D gene: NA; CDR3 protein: CAWSVYGSGNQPQHF
V gene: TRBV20-1; J gene: TRBJ2-3; clone size: NA; D gene: TRBD2; CDR3 protein: CSARSTSGGPGDTQYF
V gene: TRBV20-1; J gene: TRBJ2-7; clone size: NA; D gene: TRBD1; CDR3 protein: CSAMGQVSSYEQYF
V gene: TRBV29-1; J gene: TRBJ1-3; clone size: NA; D gene: NA; CDR3 protein: CSARNSGNTIYF
V gene: TRBV19; J gene: TRBJ1-2; clone size: NA; D gene: NA; CDR3 protein: CASSTEQVAVHYGYTF
V gene: TRBV7-8; J gene: TRBJ2-3; clone size: NA; D gene: NA; CDR3 protein: CASSLAVGYSTDTQYF
V gene: TRBV7-9; J gene: TRBJ2-4; clone size: NA; D gene: NA; CDR3 protein: CASSSDGKSHIQYF
V gene: TRBV7-6; J gene: TRBJ1-4; clone size: few; D gene: NA; CDR3 protein: CASSLGFGGYEKLFF
V gene: TRBV9; J gene: TRBJ2-7; clone size: NA; D gene: NA; CDR3 protein: CASSVAASTQGTSYEQYF
V gene: TRBV20-1; J gene: TRBJ2-2; clone size: NA; D gene: NA; CDR3 protein: CSAYRGHTGELFF
V gene: TRBV20-1; J gene: TRBJ2-7; clone size: NA; D gene: TRBD1; CDR3 protein: CSARDTTGLSYEQYF
V gene: TRBV24-1; J gene: TRBJ2-5; clone size: NA; D gene: TRBD1; CDR3 protein: CATSDLNRGLETQYF
V gene: TRBV14; J gene: TRBJ2-7; clone size: NA; D gene: TRBD2; CDR3 protein: CASSQGGRASLDEQYF
V gene: TRBV19; J gene: TRBJ2-7; clone size: NA; D gene: TRBD2; CDR3 protein: CASSPGLAGAHEQYF
V gene: TRBV7-9; J gene: TRBJ2-2; clone size: NA; D gene: NA; CDR3 protein: CASSHGVNTGELFF